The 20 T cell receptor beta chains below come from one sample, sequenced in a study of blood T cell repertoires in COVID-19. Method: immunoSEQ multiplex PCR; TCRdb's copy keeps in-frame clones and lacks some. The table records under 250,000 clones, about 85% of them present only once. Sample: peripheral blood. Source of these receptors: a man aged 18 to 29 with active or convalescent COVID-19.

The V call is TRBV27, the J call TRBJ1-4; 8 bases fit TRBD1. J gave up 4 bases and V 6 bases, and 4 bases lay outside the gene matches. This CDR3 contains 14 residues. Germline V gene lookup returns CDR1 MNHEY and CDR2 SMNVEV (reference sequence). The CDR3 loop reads CASSRTGFNEKLFF. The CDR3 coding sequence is TGTGCCAGCAGCCGGACAGGGTTTAATGAAAAACTGTTTTTT.

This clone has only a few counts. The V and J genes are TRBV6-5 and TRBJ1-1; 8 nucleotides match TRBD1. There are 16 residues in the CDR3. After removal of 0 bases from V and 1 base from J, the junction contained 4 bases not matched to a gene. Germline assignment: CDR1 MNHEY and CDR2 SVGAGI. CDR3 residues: CASSYSMTGANTEAFF. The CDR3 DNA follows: TGTGCCAGCAGTTACTCGATGACAGGGGCGAACACTGAAGCTTTCTTT.

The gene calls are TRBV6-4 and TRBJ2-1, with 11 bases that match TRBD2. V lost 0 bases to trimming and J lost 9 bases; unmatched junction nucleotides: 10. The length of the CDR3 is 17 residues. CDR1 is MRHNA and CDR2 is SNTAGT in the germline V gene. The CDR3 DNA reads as TGTGCCAGCAGTGACTCCCCGGGACTAGCGGCCGGCAGTGAGCAGTTCTTC. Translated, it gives CASSDSPGLAAGSEQFF.

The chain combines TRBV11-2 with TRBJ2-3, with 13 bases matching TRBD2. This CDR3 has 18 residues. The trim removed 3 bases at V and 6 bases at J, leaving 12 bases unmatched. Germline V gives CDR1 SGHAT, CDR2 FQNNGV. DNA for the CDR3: TGTGCCAGCAGCTTTGGACTAGCGGGGGCGCCGGAGCTTGATACGCAGTATTTT. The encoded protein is CASSFGLAGAPELDTQYF.

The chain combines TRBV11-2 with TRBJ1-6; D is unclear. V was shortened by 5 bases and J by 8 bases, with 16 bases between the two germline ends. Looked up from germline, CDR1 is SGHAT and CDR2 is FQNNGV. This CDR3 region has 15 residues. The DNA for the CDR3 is TGTGCCAGCAGCCTCAGTCCAGATAATTATTCACCCCTCCACTTT. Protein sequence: CASSLSPDNYSPLHF.

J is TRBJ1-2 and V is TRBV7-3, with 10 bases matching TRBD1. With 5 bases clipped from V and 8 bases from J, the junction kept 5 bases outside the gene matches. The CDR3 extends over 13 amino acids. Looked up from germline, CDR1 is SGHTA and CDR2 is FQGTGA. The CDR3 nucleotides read TGTGCCAGCAGCCGGGACAGGGGCTGGGGCTACACCTTC. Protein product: CASSRDRGWGYTF.

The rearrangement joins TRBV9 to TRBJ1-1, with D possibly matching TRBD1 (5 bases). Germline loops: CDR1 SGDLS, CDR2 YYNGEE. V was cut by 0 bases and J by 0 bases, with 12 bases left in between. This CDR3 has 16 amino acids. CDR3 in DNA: TGTGCCAGCAGCGTAGATGGAGGGACCATGAACACTGAAGCTTTCTTT. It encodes CASSVDGGTMNTEAFF. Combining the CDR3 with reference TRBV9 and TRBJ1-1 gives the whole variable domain DSGVTQTPKHLITATGQRVTLRCSPRSGDLSVYWYQQSLDQGLQFLIQYYNGEERAKGNILERFSAQQFPDLHSELNLSSLELGDSALYFCASSVDGGTMNTEAFFGQGTRLTVV.

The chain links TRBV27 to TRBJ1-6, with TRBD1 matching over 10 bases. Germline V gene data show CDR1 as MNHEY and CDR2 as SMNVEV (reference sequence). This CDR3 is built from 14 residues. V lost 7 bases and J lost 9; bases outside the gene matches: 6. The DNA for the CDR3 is TGTGCCAGCACGACAGGGGGCCGTAGTTCACCCCTCCACTTT. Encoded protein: CASTTGGRSSPLHF.

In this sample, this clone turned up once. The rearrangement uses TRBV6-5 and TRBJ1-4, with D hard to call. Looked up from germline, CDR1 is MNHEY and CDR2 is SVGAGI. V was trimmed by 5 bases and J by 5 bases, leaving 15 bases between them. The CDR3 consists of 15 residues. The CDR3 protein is CASSIRFAGNEKLFF. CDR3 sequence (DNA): TGTGCCAGCAGTATCCGTTTCGCGGGAAATGAAAAACTGTTTTTT.

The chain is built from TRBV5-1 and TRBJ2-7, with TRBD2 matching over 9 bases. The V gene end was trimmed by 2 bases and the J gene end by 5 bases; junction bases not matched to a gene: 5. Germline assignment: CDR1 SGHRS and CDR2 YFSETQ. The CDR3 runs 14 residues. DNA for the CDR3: TGCGCCAGCAGCTTCGGGACTAGCTCAAACGAGCAGTACTTC. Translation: CASSFGTSSNEQYF.

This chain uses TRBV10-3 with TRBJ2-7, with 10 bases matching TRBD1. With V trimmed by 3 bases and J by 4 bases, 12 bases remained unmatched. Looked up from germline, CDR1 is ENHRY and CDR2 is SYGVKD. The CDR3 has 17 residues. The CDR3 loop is CAISDVPPGQGQYEQYF. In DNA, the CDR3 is TGTGCCATCAGTGACGTACCACCGGGACAGGGGCAATACGAGCAGTACTTC.

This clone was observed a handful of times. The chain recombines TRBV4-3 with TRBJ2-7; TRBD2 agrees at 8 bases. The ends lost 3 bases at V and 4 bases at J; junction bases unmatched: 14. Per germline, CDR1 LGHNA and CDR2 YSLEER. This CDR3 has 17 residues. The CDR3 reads CASSQAPAGGALYEQYF. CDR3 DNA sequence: TGCGCCAGCAGCCAGGCCCCGGCGGGGGGCGCTTTATACGAGCAGTACTTC.

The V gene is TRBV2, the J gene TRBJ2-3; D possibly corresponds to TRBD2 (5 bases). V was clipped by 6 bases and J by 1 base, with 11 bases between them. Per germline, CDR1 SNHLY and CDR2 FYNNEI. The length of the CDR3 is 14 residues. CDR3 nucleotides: TGTGCCAGCAGACGGGAAATCGGCACAGATACGCAGTATTTT. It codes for CASRREIGTDTQYF.

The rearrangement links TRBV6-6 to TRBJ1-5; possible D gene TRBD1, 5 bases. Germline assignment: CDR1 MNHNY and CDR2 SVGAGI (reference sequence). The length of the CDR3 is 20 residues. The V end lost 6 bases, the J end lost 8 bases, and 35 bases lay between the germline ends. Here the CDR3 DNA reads TGTGCCAGCAGCTCGTTGTTGGGTTGGTCTACTACCAGGGCGATCAAGCCCCAGCATTTT. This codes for CASSSLLGWSTTRAIKPQHF.

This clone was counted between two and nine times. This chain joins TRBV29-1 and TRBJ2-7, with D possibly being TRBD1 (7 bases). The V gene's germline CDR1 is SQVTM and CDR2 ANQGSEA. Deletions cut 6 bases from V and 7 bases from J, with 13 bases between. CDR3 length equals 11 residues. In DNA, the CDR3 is TGCAGCGTCGGGACAGCGGGTGAGCAGTACTTC. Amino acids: CSVGTAGEQYF.

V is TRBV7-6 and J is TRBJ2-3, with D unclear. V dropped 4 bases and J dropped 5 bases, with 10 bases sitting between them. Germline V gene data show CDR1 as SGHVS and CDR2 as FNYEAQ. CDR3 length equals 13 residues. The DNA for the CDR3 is TGTGCCAGCAGCTCTCGTCCTAGAGATACGCAGTATTTT. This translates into CASSSRPRDTQYF.

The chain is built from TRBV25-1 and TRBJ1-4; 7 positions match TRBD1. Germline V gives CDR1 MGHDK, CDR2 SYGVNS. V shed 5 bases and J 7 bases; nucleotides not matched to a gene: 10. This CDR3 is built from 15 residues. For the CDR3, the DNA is TGTGCCAGCAGTCCCCGACAGGGAGGCGCTGAAAAACTGTTTTTT. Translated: CASSPRQGGAEKLFF.

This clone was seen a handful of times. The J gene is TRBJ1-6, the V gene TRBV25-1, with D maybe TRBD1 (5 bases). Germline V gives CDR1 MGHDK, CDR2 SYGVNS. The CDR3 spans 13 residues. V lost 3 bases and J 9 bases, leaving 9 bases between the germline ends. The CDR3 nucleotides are TGTGCCAGCAGTGATCAGGGAACTTCACCCCTCCACTTT. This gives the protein CASSDQGTSPLHF.

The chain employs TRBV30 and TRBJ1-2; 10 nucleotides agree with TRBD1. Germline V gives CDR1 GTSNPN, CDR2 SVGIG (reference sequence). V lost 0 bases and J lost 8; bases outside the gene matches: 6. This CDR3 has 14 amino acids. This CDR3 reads CAWSVDGTGAGYTF. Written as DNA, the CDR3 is TGTGCCTGGAGTGTAGACGGGACAGGGGCGGGCTACACCTTC.

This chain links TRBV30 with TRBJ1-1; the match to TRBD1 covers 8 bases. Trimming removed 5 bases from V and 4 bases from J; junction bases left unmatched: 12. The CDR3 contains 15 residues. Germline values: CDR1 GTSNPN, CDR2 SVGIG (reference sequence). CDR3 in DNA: TGTGCCTGGGCAGACAGGGGAGCATCTGGCACTGAAGCTTTCTTT. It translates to CAWADRGASGTEAFF.